The 15 T cell receptor beta chains below come from one sample, sequenced in a study of T-cell memory formation after mild COVID-19. MiXCR, applied by TCRdb to the 5' RACE reads, yields one record per CDR3 protein. The sample records about 440,000 distinct CDR3 sequences, 15% to 25% being singletons. Sample: PBMCs or a T cell subset sorted from them (not recorded which). The receptor set was obtained from an adult woman who had mild COVID-19 (a few samples of this study predate the infection). Cell type and time point are not known.

The chain joins TRBV6-5 to TRBJ2-5, with D perhaps matching TRBD1 (6 bases). Looked up from germline, CDR1 is MNHEY and CDR2 is SVGAGI. This CDR3 comprises 13 residues. V was trimmed by 7 bases and J by 4 bases, leaving 13 bases between them. The CDR3 DNA reads as TGTGCCAGCAAGAAACAGGGCGGAGAGACCCAGTACTTC. It specifies CASKKQGGETQYF.

This clonotype was detected only a few times. The rearrangement uses TRBV29-1 and TRBJ1-1; D may be TRBD1 (5 bases). V gave up 5 bases and J gave up 8 bases, with 9 bases separating them. The CDR3 has 10 residues. CDR1 and CDR2 from the germline V gene are SQVTM and ANQGSEA. DNA of the CDR3: TGCAGCGTTCGGGACGTCGAAGCTTTCTTT. Amino acids: CSVRDVEAFF.

Only a few counts were recorded for this clonotype. The chain links TRBV5-1 to TRBJ2-7; D is perhaps TRBD1 (5 bases). Germline assignment: CDR1 SGHRS and CDR2 YFSETQ. The V and J ends lost 4 bases and 4 bases respectively, with 18 bases between them. This CDR3 region has 15 residues. CDR3 sequence (DNA): TGCGCCAGCAGCGTTACGACAGTTGGGGTTTACGAGCAGTACTTC. Amino acids: CASSVTTVGVYEQYF.

The genes are TRBV5-1 and TRBJ1-2, with D uncertain. CDR1 is SGHRS, CDR2 YFSETQ, per germline. Trimming left V 4 bases short and J 5 bases short, with 15 bases between. CDR3 length equals 14 residues. This chain's CDR3 is CASSPHLEGYGYTF. CDR3 DNA: TGCGCCAGCAGCCCCCATTTGGAGGGTTATGGCTACACCTTC.

This clonotype occurred many times. This chain joins TRBV5-1 and TRBJ2-1; D assignment may be TRBD1 or TRBD2 (5 bases each). The V and J ends lost 0 bases and 8 bases respectively, with 6 bases between them. Germline V gene sequence: CDR1 SGHRS, CDR2 YFSETQ. The CDR3 is made up of 12 amino acids. CDR3: CASSLGGDEQFF. The CDR3 DNA reads as TGCGCCAGCAGCTTGGGAGGGGATGAGCAGTTCTTC.

This sequence joins TRBV3-1 and TRBJ1-5; D remains ambiguous. V dropped 0 bases and J dropped 6 bases, with 9 bases sitting between them. CDR1 and CDR2 from the germline V gene are LGHDT and YNNKEL (reference sequence). There are 14 residues in the CDR3. The CDR3 sequence is CASSQDMGFQPQHF. CDR3 nucleotide sequence: TGTGCCAGCAGCCAAGATATGGGATTTCAGCCCCAGCATTTT.

This clonotype was seen more than once but under ten times. The rearrangement uses TRBV20-1 and TRBJ2-4; D possibly matches TRBD1 or TRBD2 (6 bases each). This CDR3 spans 14 amino acids. Germline loops: CDR1 DFQATT, CDR2 SNEGSKA (reference sequence). V was cut by 5 bases and J by 4 bases, with 15 bases left in between. The CDR3 nucleotides are TGCAGTGCTCGGAGGGGGGCTTCAAAAAACATTCAGTACTTC. Its protein is CSARRGASKNIQYF.

Ten or more counts support this clonotype. This chain connects TRBV4-1 to TRBJ2-7, with 7 bases lining up with TRBD2. Looked up from germline, CDR1 is MGHRA and CDR2 is YSYEKL. This CDR3 spans 18 amino acids. Unmatched junction bases numbered 13, after V lost 2 bases and J lost 0 bases. CDR3 sequence (DNA): TGCGCCAGCAGCCAAAGGGAGGGTGGAAGAGATTTCTCCTACGAGCAGTACTTC. This sequence encodes CASSQREGGRDFSYEQYF.

This clonotype was found a few times. The chain employs TRBV7-9 and TRBJ1-5, with D possibly matching TRBD1 (5 bases). Germline assignment: CDR1 SEHNR and CDR2 FQNEAQ (reference sequence). The V gene lost 5 bases and the J gene lost 7 bases, with 12 bases spanning the gap. CDR3 size: 13 residues. The CDR3: CASSVEGRQPQHF. DNA of the CDR3: TGTGCCAGCAGCGTGGAGGGGAGACAGCCCCAGCATTTT.

This clonotype was recorded a few times. This chain links TRBV6-5 with TRBJ1-5; 7 nucleotides align to TRBD1. This CDR3 has 12 amino acids. V was clipped by 8 bases and J by 2 bases; unmatched bases: 0. The V gene's germline CDR1 is MNHEY and CDR2 SVGAGI. The DNA of the CDR3 is TGTGCCAGCGGACAGGGCAATCAGCCCCAGCATTTT. Translating gives CASGQGNQPQHF.

Many counts were recorded for this clonotype. The CDR3 bases are TGCGCCAGCAGCTTGAAGGGGGAGGCCTACAATGAGCAGTTCTTC. Translating it yields CASSLKGEAYNEQFF. The J gene is TRBJ2-1, the V gene TRBV5-1; the D call may be TRBD1 or TRBD2 (6 bases each). V was trimmed by 1 base and J by 2 bases, leaving 10 bases between them. CDR1 SGHRS and CDR2 YFSETQ come from the germline V gene. The CDR3 runs 15 residues.

The chain couples TRBV2 to TRBJ1-5; tentative D call: TRBD1 (6 bases). Germline CDR1 SNHLY, CDR2 FYNNEI. Deletions cut 4 bases from V and 1 base from J, with 17 bases between. The CDR3 consists of 17 residues. CDR3 in amino acids: CASSGDRLVVSNQPQHF. CDR3 nucleotides: TGTGCCAGCAGTGGTGACAGGCTAGTGGTCAGCAATCAGCCCCAGCATTTT.

The rearrangement joins TRBV9 to TRBJ1-1, with D hard to call. The CDR3 spans 14 residues. The germline CDR1 and CDR2 sequences are SGDLS and YYNGEE. V shed 5 bases and J shed 4 bases, with 15 bases lying between them. The CDR3: CASSPGGSVTEAFF. The DNA for the CDR3 is TGTGCCAGCAGTCCCGGAGGGTCGGTCACTGAAGCTTTCTTT.

In its sample, this clonotype was seen many times. The V call is TRBV12-3 or TRBV12-4, the J call TRBJ1-5; D uncertain. The CDR3 loop spans 12 amino acids. Trimming stripped 6 bases from V and 0 bases from J, with 3 bases between. This chain's CDR3 is CASRASNQPQHF. CDR3 DNA sequence: TGTGCCAGCAGGGCTAGCAATCAGCCCCAGCATTTT.

This CDR3 reads CASSPGRAVDEQYF. CDR3 nucleotides: TGTGCCAGCAGCCCCGGCCGGGCGGTGGACGAGCAGTACTTC. V and J are TRBV7-9 and TRBJ2-7; D unclear. Per the germline V gene, CDR1 is SEHNR and CDR2 is FQNEAQ (reference sequence). The CDR3 is 14 residues long. V was trimmed by 5 bases and J by 5 bases, leaving 16 bases between them.